Each of the 5 T cell receptor beta chains below was sequenced from the same sample in a study of Tregs in tolerant kidney transplant recipients. These receptors have no known antigen. Using immunoSEQ multiplex PCR, the repertoire was profiled, and TCRdb retains in-frame clones only, with some absent. The sample gives approximately 17,000 clones, roughly 58% of which show up once; 3% to 3.5% is in the top ten. The material sequenced was Tregs from blood cultured with allogeneic cells. These receptors all come from a human donor in good health.

This clone is labeled as medium-sized. The rearrangement uses TRBV7-2 and TRBJ1-2, with D perhaps TRBD1 (6 bases). Germline V gives CDR1 SGHTA, CDR2 FQGNSA. V was cut by 4 bases and J by 8 bases, with 17 bases left in between. CDR3 length equals 14 residues. The CDR3 here is CASSWDTRTRGYTF. DNA of the CDR3: TGTGCCAGCAGCTGGGACACCAGAACTAGGGGCTACACCTTC.

The rearrangement links TRBV5-1 to TRBJ2-3; D might be TRBD2 (6 bases). Per germline, CDR1 SGHRS and CDR2 YFSETQ. The ends were cut back, 2 bases at V and 0 bases at J, with 13 bases in the middle. This CDR3 is built from 16 residues. The CDR3 DNA sequence: TGCGCCAGCAGCTTTAGGCTAGCGACTAGCACAGATACGCAGTATTTT. This gives the protein CASSFRLATSTDTQYF.

This sequence joins TRBV27 and TRBJ2-5, with 8 bases matching TRBD2. V was pared by 5 bases and J by 0 bases, with 14 bases of the junction left unmatched. Germline V gives CDR1 MNHEY, CDR2 SMNVEV (reference sequence). The CDR3 contains 18 residues. The CDR3 DNA sequence: TGTGCCAGCAGTCCCCGGGGTGGGGCGGGAGGAGACCAAGAGACCCAGTACTTC. The encoded protein is CASSPRGGAGGDQETQYF.

The chain is built from TRBV11-1 and TRBJ2-2; D is tentatively TRBD1 or TRBD2 (6 bases each). Germline assignment: CDR1 SGHAT and CDR2 FQDESV (reference sequence). Trimming removed 8 bases at V and 4 bases at J, with 14 bases between. This CDR3 contains 14 residues. The CDR3 reads CASGGPAGTGELFF. As DNA, the CDR3 is TGTGCCAGCGGGGGGCCCGCGGGCACCGGGGAGCTGTTTTTT. The full variable domain, completed using reference TRBV11-1 and TRBJ2-2, is EAEVAQSPRYKITEKSQAVAFWCDPISGHATLYWYRQILGQGPELLVQFQDESVVDDSQLPKDRFSAERLKGVDSTLKIQPAELGDSAMYLCASGGPAGTGELFFGEGSRLTVL.

This chain uses TRBV11-3 with TRBJ1-3; D remains ambiguous. CDR1 and CDR2 from the germline V gene are SGHNT and YENEEA. The V gene lost 1 base and the J gene lost 1 base, with 8 bases spanning the gap. The CDR3 has 15 amino acids. In DNA form, the CDR3 reads TGTGCCAGCAGCTTAGGGCCGTGGTCTGGAAACACCATATATTTT. It specifies CASSLGPWSGNTIYF.